Below are 3 T cell receptor beta chains sequenced from a single sample in a study of blood T cell repertoires in COVID-19. TCRdb's copy holds only in-frame clones and misses some; the assay was immunoSEQ multiplex PCR. Counted here are 400,000 to 450,000 clones, approximately 90% occurring once; the ten biggest clones make up roughly 0.87%. Sequences were obtained from peripheral blood. Every receptor here comes from a man aged 18 to 29 with COVID-19, enrolled during active disease.

This clone was observed once. The chain employs TRBV19 and TRBJ1-1, with 9 bases lining up with TRBD1. After removal of 6 bases from V and 4 bases from J, the junction contained 6 bases not matched to a gene. CDR1 is LNHDA, CDR2 SQIVND, per germline (reference sequence). The CDR3 is 14 residues long. CDR3 sequence reads: CASSHRGQGTEAFF. The CDR3 DNA follows: TGTGCCAGTAGCCACAGGGGGCAGGGCACTGAAGCTTTCTTT.

This clone was counted a single time. The chain combines TRBV6-6 with TRBJ1-6, with 8 bases aligning to TRBD1. Germline V gives CDR1 MNHNY, CDR2 SVGAGI (reference sequence). J was trimmed by 10 bases and V by 7 bases; bases with no gene match: 6. This CDR3 comprises 13 residues. The CDR3 nucleotides are TGTGCCAGCACTTTGGACAGGGTGTCACCCCTCCACTTT. It yields the protein CASTLDRVSPLHF.

The chain couples TRBV7-8 to TRBJ1-1; TRBD1 matches at 7 bases. V gave up 2 bases and J gave up 4 bases; unmatched junction bases: 10. Germline V gene data show CDR1 as SGHVS and CDR2 as FQNEAQ. The CDR3 has 16 residues. The CDR3 coding sequence is TGTGCCAGCAGCTTAAATTGGAGGGGGCGGAGCACTGAAGCTTTCTTT. Translation: CASSLNWRGRSTEAFF.